This TCR beta chain was profiled in a study of cytotoxic CD8 clonotypes in ibrutinib-treated CLL. Study summary: Responses: approximately 25 partial, 2 complete; after median roughly 68 months, about 15 stayed remitted, 12 progressed. Study observations and caveats: Clonality increased with ibrutinib response but returned toward baseline at progression. Baseline values of clonality outstripped age-matched healthy donors and followed circulating CD8+ T-cell counts.

From cryopreserved PBMCs came about 2 micrograms of genomic DNA used for TCR beta libraries. Method: immunoSEQ multiplex PCR; TCRdb's copy keeps in-frame clones and lacks some. In the table there are roughly 200,000 clones, 79% of which are singletons. On this clone: Its antigen remains unknown.

CDR3 length: 13 residues. V lost 1 base to trimming and J lost 4 bases, with 5 bases between them. CDR1 and CDR2 (germline): SGHTA, FQGNSA. The sequenced sample was PBMCs, obtained after 12 months of ibrutinib treatment. The rearrangement links TRBV7-2 to TRBJ2-1; D gene uncertain. The TCR was taken from a human donor with chronic lymphocytic leukemia. The CDR3 is CASSLGEYNEQFF. Here the CDR3 DNA reads TGTGCCAGCAGCTTAGGAGAATACAATGAGCAGTTCTTC.